The 18 T cell receptor beta chains below come from one sample, sequenced in a study of identical twins. Each CDR3 protein gets one entry after TCRdb re-called the 5' RACE reads with MiXCR. The sample has hundreds of thousands of distinct CDR3 sequences, around a sixth seen once; the top ten hold about an eighth. This sample was also put to use in a study of T cells expressing NK-cell markers.

The specimen was PBMCs. These receptors all come from a woman aged 18-35 years in good health.

This chain links TRBV6-1 with TRBJ1-5; 7 bases match TRBD1. CDR1 is MNHNS, CDR2 SASEGT, per germline. This CDR3 is 13 amino acids long. J gave up 3 bases and V 10 bases, and 6 bases lay outside the gene matches. CDR3 sequence reads: CATGGIANQPQHF. For the CDR3, the DNA is TGTGCCACAGGGGGGATTGCCAATCAGCCCCAGCATTTT.

The chain has TRBV7-2 and TRBJ1-5; 7 positions match TRBD1. Germline V gene data show CDR1 as SGHTA and CDR2 as FQGNSA. This CDR3 is built from 16 residues. V lost 5 bases, J lost 7 bases, and 14 bases stayed unmatched. As DNA, the CDR3 is TGTGCCAGCAGCCTACCCACAGACAGGGTTAGGCAGCCCCAGCATTTT. Protein: CASSLPTDRVRQPQHF.

This rearrangement joins TRBV5-1 to TRBJ2-7; 7 positions agree with TRBD1. V was clipped by 4 bases and J by 5 bases; unmatched bases: 6. The length of the CDR3 is 13 residues. Germline CDR1 SGHRS, CDR2 YFSETQ. The CDR3 sequence: CASSPQTGNEQYF. DNA for the CDR3: TGCGCCAGCAGCCCCCAGACAGGGAACGAGCAGTACTTC. The variable domain in full, completed from reference TRBV5-1 and TRBJ2-7, reads KAGVTQTPRYLIKTRGQQVTLSCSPISGHRSVSWYQQTPGQGLQFLFEYFSETQRNKGNFPGRFSGRQFSNSRSEMNVSTLELGDSALYLCASSPQTGNEQYFGPGTRLTVT.

This rearrangement joins TRBV2 to TRBJ1-2; D is unclear. Germline assignment: CDR1 SNHLY and CDR2 FYNNEI. The CDR3 length is 12 residues. V was trimmed by 8 bases and J by 8 bases, leaving 15 bases between them. This CDR3 reads CASAPGLWGYTF. In DNA form, the CDR3 reads TGTGCCAGCGCCCCAGGTTTGTGGGGCTACACCTTC.

This clonotype showed up many times. This chain connects TRBV7-7 to TRBJ2-3; 8 bases align to TRBD1. CDR1 SSHAT and CDR2 FNYEAQ come from the germline V gene (reference sequence). The J segment lost 6 bases and the V segment lost 5 bases, leaving 1 base of the junction unmatched. The CDR3 consists of 12 residues. Here the CDR3 reads CASSGTGDTQYF. The CDR3 nucleotides are TGTGCCAGCAGCGGGACAGGCGATACGCAGTATTTT. The entire variable domain, with the rest obtained from reference TRBV7-7 and TRBJ2-3, is as follows: GAGVSQSPRYKVTKRGQDVTLRCDPISSHATLYWYQQALGQGPEFLTYFNYEAQPDKSGLPSDRFSAERPEGSISTLTIQRTEQRDSAMYRCASSGTGDTQYFGPGTRLTVL.

This clonotype was seen a handful of times. V gene TRBV6-1 combines with J gene TRBJ1-6, with D perhaps matching TRBD1 (5 bases). Trimming took off 8 bases at V and 8 bases at J, with 16 bases between the two ends. CDR3 length: 14 amino acids. Germline loops: CDR1 MNHNS, CDR2 SASEGT. The CDR3 loop reads CASRLGGGDSPLHF. In DNA, the CDR3 is TGTGCCAGCCGACTCGGTGGGGGTGATTCACCCCTCCACTTT.

The chain combines TRBV29-1 with TRBJ2-7; 12 bases map to TRBD2. This CDR3 has 13 residues. From germline, CDR1 is SQVTM and CDR2 ANQGSEA. After removal of 7 bases from V and 5 bases from J, the junction contained 6 bases not matched to a gene. DNA for the CDR3: TGCAGCGGGATGGGACTAGCGGGCCACGAGCAGTACTTC. Translating it yields CSGMGLAGHEQYF.

This clonotype was seen only a few times. The genes are TRBV15 and TRBJ2-1; D may be TRBD1 or TRBD2 (5 bases each). The CDR3 is made up of 17 amino acids. V lost 1 base to trimming and J lost 4 bases, with 17 bases between them. Germline V CDR1 and CDR2: LNHNV, YYDKDF (reference sequence). DNA of the CDR3: TGTGCCACCAGCAGAGGTGCCCGGGGCGGAGTGTACAATGAGCAGTTCTTC. Translated, it gives CATSRGARGGVYNEQFF.

This clonotype was counted at least ten times. CDR3 protein: CSAREPLDKRSARDTQYF. CDR3 nucleotides: TGCAGTGCTAGAGAGCCCTTGGATAAGAGGAGTGCGAGGGATACGCAGTATTTT. V is TRBV20-1 and J is TRBJ2-3; D ambiguous. The germline V gene encodes CDR1 DFQATT and CDR2 SNEGSKA (reference sequence). The V gene lost 0 bases and the J gene lost 6 bases, with 25 bases spanning the gap. The CDR3 is 18 amino acids.

The gene calls are TRBV18 and TRBJ2-2; perhaps TRBD2 as D (5 bases). V was cut by 1 base and J by 2 bases, with 11 bases left in between. Germline V lookup: CDR1 KGHSH, CDR2 LQKENI. CDR3 length: 16 residues. CDR3 bases: TGTGCCAGCTCACCACGAGGGCTACGAAACACCGGGGAGCTGTTTTTT. This sequence encodes CASSPRGLRNTGELFF.

CDR3 sequence: CASSPRAGDSYNEQFF. As DNA, the CDR3 is TGTGCCAGCAGCCCCCGGGCGGGGGACTCCTACAATGAGCAGTTCTTC. The genes are TRBV3-1 and TRBJ2-1, with TRBD2 matching 7 bases. The CDR3 is 16 residues long. The V gene's germline CDR1 is LGHDT and CDR2 YNNKEL (reference sequence). The junction had 6 bases not matched to a gene; V was cut back by 4 bases and J by 0 bases.

This clonotype was counted once. CDR3 sequence (DNA): TGTGCCAGCAGCTTAGTCTCCGGTGAGGGCTACGAGCAGTACTTC. Its translation: CASSLVSGEGYEQYF. The rearrangement joins TRBV7-2 to TRBJ2-7; the D gene is possibly TRBD2 (5 bases). Germline lookup yields CDR1 SGHTA and CDR2 FQGNSA. The CDR3 is 15 residues long. Trimming removed 1 base at V and 3 bases at J, with 13 bases between. The complete variable domain, with remaining parts taken from reference TRBV7-2 and TRBJ2-7, reads GAGVSQSPSNKVTEKGKDVELRCDPISGHTALYWYRQSLGQGLEFLIYFQGNSAPDKSGLPSDRFSAERTGGSVSTLTIQRTQQEDSAVYLCASSLVSGEGYEQYFGPGTRLTVT.

This clonotype was counted between two and nine times. The chain couples TRBV7-9 to TRBJ2-1; D gene uncertain. The CDR3 has 11 residues. Trimming removed 3 bases from V and 16 bases from J, with 13 bases in between. Germline lookup yields CDR1 SEHNR and CDR2 FQNEAQ (reference sequence). The CDR3: CASSFSEQCFF. CDR3 nucleotides: TGTGCCAGCAGCTTCTCCGAGCAGTGCTTCTTC.

The chain has TRBV7-7 and TRBJ2-7; no clear D. The CDR3 spans 11 residues. Trimming removed 4 bases at V and 7 bases at J, with 8 bases between. Germline lookup yields CDR1 SSHAT and CDR2 FNYEAQ (reference sequence). The CDR3 nucleotides are TGTGCCAGCAGCTCATCCTGGGAGCAGTACTTC. Protein: CASSSSWEQYF.

V gene TRBV12-3 or TRBV12-4 combines with J gene TRBJ2-1, with a possible D match to TRBD1 (6 bases). Trimming took 6 bases from V and 9 from J, leaving 12 bases between them. The CDR3 covers 12 residues. Here the CDR3 DNA reads TGTGCCAGCAGCCACAGGGTGGGTGAGCAGTTCTTC. Amino acids: CASSHRVGEQFF.

This clonotype was observed a few times. V gene TRBV12-3 or TRBV12-4 combines with J gene TRBJ2-1; D may match TRBD1 or TRBD2 (6 bases each). This CDR3 spans 12 amino acids. In nucleotides, the CDR3 is TGTGCAGTAGGGGGGAGAGAGTATGAGCAGTTCTTC. Its protein is CAVGGREYEQFF.

The chain employs TRBV6-1 and TRBJ1-2; 7 nucleotides align to TRBD1. This CDR3 comprises 15 residues. V lost 6 bases, J lost 2 bases, and 9 bases stayed unmatched. Per the germline V gene, CDR1 is MNHNS and CDR2 is SASEGT. CDR3 DNA: TGTGCCAGCAGCCAGTATCAGGGGGACAACTATGGCTACACCTTC. The encoded protein is CASSQYQGDNYGYTF.

The J gene is TRBJ2-1, the V gene TRBV20-1, with D possibly being TRBD1 or TRBD2 (5 bases each). Germline CDR1 reads DFQATT; CDR2 reads SNEGSKA (reference sequence). V was clipped by 5 bases and J by 2 bases, with 25 bases between them. This CDR3 is 18 amino acids long. The CDR3 DNA sequence: TGCAGTGCTGGGACCGTTCCAAGGACGATAGTTCCCTACAATGAGCAGTTCTTC. As protein: CSAGTVPRTIVPYNEQFF.